What follows are 22 T cell receptor beta chains derived from one specimen sequenced in a study of blood T cell repertoires in COVID-19. The protocol was immunoSEQ multiplex PCR, while the TCRdb copy is restricted to in-frame clones and leaves out a portion. The repertoire holds 250,000 to 300,000 clones, with about 76% as singletons. The sequencing input was peripheral blood. The receptors come from a woman aged 55-70 years with active or convalescent COVID-19.

This clone was seen more than once but under ten times. The chain joins TRBV28 to TRBJ1-5, with no clear D. Germline V gene lookup returns CDR1 MDHEN and CDR2 SYDVKM. This CDR3 is built from 16 residues. Trimming took off 3 bases at V and 1 base at J, with 13 bases between the two ends. The CDR3 region has the DNA TGTGCCAGCAGTTTGTTCGGGGATCTAAGCAATCAGCCCCAGCATTTT. Translated, it gives CASSLFGDLSNQPQHF.

This chain's CDR3 is CASSRDRESVRTEAFF. The CDR3 nucleotides read TGTGCCAGCAGCCGCGACAGGGAGTCGGTAAGGACTGAAGCTTTCTTT. The J gene is TRBJ1-1, the V gene TRBV5-5; the match to TRBD1 covers 7 bases. J was trimmed by 5 bases and V by 4 bases; bases with no gene match: 14. Germline CDR1 SGHKS, CDR2 YYEKEE (reference sequence). There are 16 residues in the CDR3.

This clone was seen a handful of times. The chain recombines TRBV9 with TRBJ2-7; 11 positions agree with TRBD2. Germline V CDR1 and CDR2: SGDLS, YYNGEE. This CDR3 has 14 amino acids. With V trimmed by 4 bases and J by 0 bases, 0 bases remained unmatched. CDR3 sequence reads: CASSTSGSSYEQYF. The CDR3 DNA sequence: TGTGCCAGCAGCACTAGCGGGAGCTCCTACGAGCAGTACTTC.

The chain has TRBV29-1 and TRBJ2-5, with 10 bases lining up with TRBD2. Unmatched junction bases numbered 8, after V lost 3 bases and J lost 4 bases. CDR3 length: 15 amino acids. The germline V gene encodes CDR1 SQVTM and CDR2 ANQGSEA. The CDR3 coding sequence is TGCAGCGTTGAGGGGTTTAGCGGGGGGAGAGAGACCCAGTACTTC. Encoded protein: CSVEGFSGGRETQYF.

The V gene is TRBV27, the J gene TRBJ1-1; D gene uncertain. V was shortened by 4 bases and J by 5 bases, with 14 bases between the two germline ends. The germline V gene encodes CDR1 MNHEY and CDR2 SMNVEV (reference sequence). This CDR3 is 14 amino acids long. In DNA form, the CDR3 reads TGTGCCAGCAGTTGGACCGACGGAGGGACTGAAGCTTTCTTT. Its translation is CASSWTDGGTEAFF.

The chain couples TRBV5-6 to TRBJ2-1, with TRBD2 identical over 7 bases. The CDR3 spans 16 residues. V dropped 6 bases and J dropped 1; count of bases not matched to a gene: 10. The germline V gene encodes CDR1 SGHDT and CDR2 YYEEEE. The chain's CDR3 is CASTRLDGGSYNEQFF. For the CDR3, the DNA is TGTGCCAGCACTCGACTGGACGGGGGGTCCTACAATGAGCAGTTCTTC.

The V gene is TRBV12-5, the J gene TRBJ2-1; TRBD1 matches at 10 bases. CDR1 and CDR2 from the germline V gene are LGHNT and FRNRAP. J gave up 4 bases and V 7 bases, and 4 bases lay outside the gene matches. The length of the CDR3 is 14 residues. For the CDR3, the DNA is TGTGCTAGTGTGGGGACAGGGGCATACAATGAGCAGTTCTTC. The encoded protein is CASVGTGAYNEQFF.

The V gene is TRBV7-8, the J gene TRBJ1-1; 7 bases match TRBD1. The CDR3 has 15 residues. CDR1 SGHVS and CDR2 FQNEAQ come from the germline V gene. V was pared by 5 bases and J by 0 bases, with 6 bases of the junction left unmatched. For the CDR3, the DNA is TGTGCCAGCAGCGACATACAGGGGATGAACACTGAAGCTTTCTTT. Encoded protein: CASSDIQGMNTEAFF.

This clone was counted between two and nine times. This chain uses TRBV7-2 with TRBJ2-7; D gene ambiguous. Germline CDR1 is SGHTA and CDR2 is FQGNSA. This CDR3 spans 11 amino acids. Between the trimmed V and J ends, which lost 2 bases and 6 bases, there was a span of 5 bases. CDR3 protein: CASSLSGEQYF. The DNA for the CDR3 is TGTGCCAGCAGCTTATCGGGCGAGCAGTACTTC. Variable domain in full (rest from reference TRBV7-2 and TRBJ2-7): GAGVSQSPSNKVTEKGKDVELRCDPISGHTALYWYRQSLGQGLEFLIYFQGNSAPDKSGLPSDRFSAERTGGSVSTLTIQRTQQEDSAVYLCASSLSGEQYFGPGTRLTVT.

This clone was seen just once. The chain uses TRBV5-4 and TRBJ2-2; TRBD1 aligns across 7 bases. The CDR3 totals 15 residues. The J segment lost 3 bases and the V segment lost 6 bases, leaving 8 bases of the junction unmatched. CDR1 is SGHNT, CDR2 YYREEE, per germline (reference sequence). This chain's CDR3 is CASTRQGRDTGELFF. The CDR3 DNA reads TGTGCCAGCACCCGACAGGGCAGGGACACCGGGGAGCTGTTTTTT.

The gene calls are TRBV6-2 or TRBV6-3 and TRBJ2-7, with 16 bases matching TRBD2. The CDR3 loop spans 19 amino acids. V shed 4 bases and J 3 bases; nucleotides not matched to a gene: 12. The germline gives CDR1 MNHEY, CDR2 SVGEGT. CDR3 nucleotide sequence: TGTGCCAGCAGTTGGGCCGGGACTAGCGGGGGGGCCGGGAGCTACGAGCAGTACTTC. It encodes CASSWAGTSGGAGSYEQYF.

This clone was found once. V gene TRBV6-5 combines with J gene TRBJ1-1; D ambiguous. CDR1 MNHEY and CDR2 SVGAGI come from the germline V gene. There are 14 residues in the CDR3. Trimming shortened V by 0 bases and J by 1 base, and 6 bases separated the two germline ends. The CDR3: CASSYSWQNTEAFF. For the CDR3, the DNA is TGTGCCAGCAGTTACTCGTGGCAGAACACTGAAGCTTTCTTT.

CDR3 region: CASSGTRDSPLHF. The CDR3 DNA reads as TGTGCCAGTTCCGGGACACGGGATTCACCCCTCCACTTT. The chain links TRBV12-3 or TRBV12-4 to TRBJ1-6; possibly TRBD1 for D (6 bases). V was clipped by 9 bases and J by 8 bases, with 14 bases between them. The CDR3 runs 13 residues.

This chain uses TRBV27 with TRBJ2-3; no clear D gene. Germline V gene sequence: CDR1 MNHEY, CDR2 SMNVEV (reference sequence). Trimming shortened V by 2 bases and J by 1 base, and 7 bases separated the two germline ends. CDR3 size: 14 residues. This CDR3 reads CASSLARGTDTQYF. CDR3 sequence (DNA): TGTGCCAGCAGTTTAGCTCGGGGCACAGATACGCAGTATTTT.

The chain couples TRBV4-1 to TRBJ2-3, with D perhaps TRBD1 (6 bases). In germline, CDR1 is MGHRA, CDR2 YSYEKL. This CDR3 is 16 amino acids long. Trimming stripped 0 bases from V and 1 base from J, with 11 bases between. CDR3 in amino acids: CASSQDPPGGTDTQYF. In DNA form, the CDR3 reads TGCGCCAGCAGCCAAGATCCCCCAGGGGGCACAGATACGCAGTATTTT.

Worth noting for this clone: Other DNA sequences within the sample encode an identical CDR3. The CDR3 here is CASSFITDTQYF. DNA for the CDR3: TGTGCCAGCAGCTTTATAACAGATACGCAGTATTTT. This chain connects TRBV13 to TRBJ2-3, with D hard to call. The CDR3 totals 12 residues. Germline V gene sequence: CDR1 PRHDT, CDR2 FYEKMQ (reference sequence). V dropped 3 bases and J dropped 3 bases, with 4 bases sitting between them. The variable domain in full, completed from reference TRBV13 and TRBJ2-3, reads AAGVIQSPRHLIKEKRETATLKCYPIPRHDTVYWYQQGPGQDPQFLISFYEKMQSDKGSIPDRFSAQQFSDYHSELNMSSLELGDSALYFCASSFITDTQYFGPGTRLTVL.

The chain links TRBV7-2 to TRBJ2-7, with D uncertain. V was clipped by 1 base and J by 6 bases, with 16 bases between them. CDR1 is SGHTA and CDR2 is FQGNSA in the germline V gene. This CDR3 has 15 amino acids. As DNA, the CDR3 is TGTGCCAGCAGCTTAGTACCTGAGAATGGAGTCGAGCAGTACTTC. This gives the protein CASSLVPENGVEQYF.

This rearrangement joins TRBV18 to TRBJ1-1, with 7 positions matching TRBD1. Germline CDR1 is KGHSH and CDR2 is LQKENI. V lost 6 bases, J lost 6 bases, and 13 bases stayed unmatched. The CDR3 runs to 15 residues. CDR3 sequence (DNA): TGTGCCAGCTCCACAACAACAGGGGCTATCGCTGAAGCTTTCTTT. Protein product: CASSTTTGAIAEAFF.

The chain couples TRBV7-9 to TRBJ1-2; 7 nucleotides match TRBD1. Germline assignment: CDR1 SEHNR and CDR2 FQNEAQ (reference sequence). The CDR3 extends over 14 amino acids. Trimming at V came to 3 bases and at J to 3 bases, leaving 4 bases not matched to a gene. The CDR3 is CASSFGTADYGYTF. As DNA, the CDR3 is TGTGCCAGCAGCTTTGGGACAGCGGACTATGGCTACACCTTC.

This clone was observed a single time. The chain is built from TRBV18 and TRBJ2-5; 7 bases agree with TRBD1. CDR1 and CDR2 (germline): KGHSH, LQKENI. V dropped 2 bases and J dropped 4; count of bases not matched to a gene: 7. The CDR3 consists of 15 residues. The CDR3 spells CASSPTYRGRETQYF. The CDR3 nucleotides are TGTGCCAGCTCACCAACCTACAGGGGAAGAGAGACCCAGTACTTC.

The chain is built from TRBV30 and TRBJ1-4, with D maybe TRBD1 (5 bases). Trimming removed 2 bases at V and 8 bases at J, with 18 bases between. From germline, CDR1 is GTSNPN and CDR2 SVGIG (reference sequence). CDR3 length: 15 amino acids. The CDR3 sequence is CAWSKRTREDEKLFF. In DNA, the CDR3 is TGTGCCTGGAGTAAAAGGACCAGGGAAGACGAAAAACTGTTTTTT.

The rearrangement links TRBV25-1 to TRBJ2-7; 7 bases map to TRBD1. The CDR3 contains 13 residues. With V trimmed by 5 bases and J by 3 bases, 4 bases remained unmatched. Germline CDR1 MGHDK, CDR2 SYGVNS. The DNA of the CDR3 is TGTGCCAGCAGTACGACAGGGAGCTACGAGCAGTACTTC. It specifies CASSTTGSYEQYF.